The 26 T cell receptor beta chains below come from one sample, sequenced in a study of T cells in Graves' hyperthyroidism and ophthalmopathy. TCR beta CDR3 regions were amplified from RNA. When the TCR CDR3 underwent first-round RT-PCR, the HTBI primer set was used. A single record per CDR3 protein comes from TCRdb applying MiXCR to the multiplex PCR reads. The data show some 500,000 distinct CDR3 sequences, with roughly 15% seen just once and approximately 30% held by the top ten. The material sequenced was blood. Source of these receptors: a woman younger than 45 with Graves' ophthalmopathy.

This clonotype was counted between two and nine times. The V gene is TRBV20-1, the J gene TRBJ2-1; a weak D match, TRBD2 (5 bases). This CDR3 has 13 amino acids. Trimming stripped 2 bases from V and 3 bases from J, with 8 bases between. Germline lookup yields CDR1 DFQATT and CDR2 SNEGSKA (reference sequence). As DNA, the CDR3 is TGCAGTGCTAGACCGGGATACTACAATGAGCAGTTCTTC. Its protein is CSARPGYYNEQFF.

This clonotype was detected a few times. The rearrangement uses TRBV7-3 and TRBJ2-7; D remains ambiguous. The germline V gene has CDR1 SGHTA and CDR2 FQGTGA. This CDR3 is 13 amino acids long. V dropped 4 bases and J dropped 3 bases, with 10 bases sitting between them. The DNA of the CDR3 is TGTGCCAGCAGCTCCCATTATCTCTACGAGCAGTACTTC. Translated: CASSSHYLYEQYF.

This clonotype was seen only a few times. The rearrangement uses TRBV7-2 and TRBJ2-1; perhaps TRBD1 as D (6 bases). The CDR3 covers 14 residues. The germline V gene encodes CDR1 SGHTA and CDR2 FQGNSA. Trimming took 5 bases from V and 5 from J, leaving 13 bases between them. CDR3 region: CASSPRRDNNEQFF. CDR3 sequence (DNA): TGTGCCAGCAGCCCCCGTCGGGACAACAATGAGCAGTTCTTC.

This rearrangement joins TRBV29-1 to TRBJ2-3, with 12 bases matching TRBD2. Germline V gene lookup returns CDR1 SQVTM and CDR2 ANQGSEA. The CDR3 contains 18 residues. V lost 4 bases and J lost 4; bases outside the gene matches: 15. CDR3 coding DNA: TGCAGCGTTGCGCCTCGGGGGGGGCGGACTAGCGGGGCAGATACGCAGTATTTT. This translates into CSVAPRGGRTSGADTQYF.

This clonotype was observed many times. This CDR3 is CASSLDDTQYF. CDR3 nucleotides: TGTGCCAGCAGCTTGGACGATACGCAGTATTTT. The chain uses TRBV5-5 and TRBJ2-3, with no clear D. Germline-derived CDR1 and CDR2 are SGHKS and YYEKEE (reference sequence). Trimming took off 0 bases at V and 6 bases at J, with 2 bases between the two ends. CDR3 length: 11 residues.

This clonotype was counted only a few times. J is TRBJ2-7 and V is TRBV15, with D possibly being TRBD2 (6 bases). The V gene lost 1 base and the J gene lost 3 bases, with 13 bases spanning the gap. From germline, CDR1 is LNHNV and CDR2 YYDKDF (reference sequence). The CDR3 length is 15 residues. The CDR3 reads CATSRVGSGRYEQYF. The CDR3 DNA follows: TGTGCCACCAGCAGAGTTGGTAGCGGCCGCTACGAGCAGTACTTC.

This clonotype has a handful of counts. The chain employs TRBV5-6 and TRBJ1-5; D gene ambiguous. V was clipped by 1 base and J by 9 bases, with 14 bases between them. The germline V gene encodes CDR1 SGHDT and CDR2 YYEEEE. The CDR3 runs 14 residues. The CDR3 sequence is CASSLYRADRPQHF. The DNA of the CDR3 is TGTGCCAGCAGCTTGTATAGGGCAGATCGGCCCCAGCATTTT.

This clonotype was seen many times. The chain links TRBV20-1 to TRBJ2-1; 7 bases are shared with TRBD2. This CDR3 has 14 residues. After removal of 2 bases from V and 3 bases from J, the junction contained 4 bases not matched to a gene. Looked up from germline, CDR1 is DFQATT and CDR2 is SNEGSKA (reference sequence). CDR3 protein: CSARSLAVYNEQFF. CDR3 nucleotides: TGCAGTGCTAGAAGTCTAGCGGTCTACAATGAGCAGTTCTTC.

This clonotype was seen at least ten times. The genes are TRBV7-9 and TRBJ2-7, with 10 nucleotides matching TRBD1. V shed 1 base and J 6 bases; nucleotides not matched to a gene: 6. The germline V gene encodes CDR1 SEHNR and CDR2 FQNEAQ (reference sequence). The CDR3 totals 15 residues. CDR3 protein: CASSLVGTGVPEQYF. The CDR3 DNA is TGTGCCAGCAGCTTAGTAGGGACAGGGGTGCCCGAGCAGTACTTC.

Worth noting for this clonotype: A much larger clonotype is one base distant, so this may be a read error. The gene calls are TRBV11-2 and TRBJ2-1; D is unresolved. The germline V gene encodes CDR1 SGHAT and CDR2 FQNNGV. The CDR3 sequence is 14 residues long. As DNA, the CDR3 is TGTGCCAACAGCTTTGACAAGGCTGGCAATGAGCAGTTCTTC. Its protein is CANSFDKAGNEQFF. The variable domain in full, completed from reference TRBV11-2 and TRBJ2-1, reads EAGVAQSPRYKIIEKRQSVAFWCNPISGHATLYWYQQILGQGPKLLIQFQNNGVVDDSQLPKDRFSAERLKGVDSTLKIQPAKLEDSAVYLCANSFDKAGNEQFFGPGTRLTVL.

The chain uses TRBV7-2 and TRBJ2-1; 9 nucleotides agree with TRBD2. There are 16 residues in the CDR3. Losses at the gene ends were 11 bases for V and 0 bases for J; bases not matched to a gene: 11. Germline V CDR1 and CDR2: SGHTA, FQGNSA. This chain's CDR3 is CAGGASGASSYNEQFF. The CDR3 nucleotides are TGTGCCGGGGGGGCTAGCGGGGCCAGCTCCTACAATGAGCAGTTCTTC.

This clonotype has just a few counts. The germline gene is not matched at one end of the junction; a read error may be the cause. This chain uses TRBV3-1 with TRBJ2-7; 10 nucleotides agree with TRBD2. Germline V gene sequence: CDR1 LGHDT, CDR2 YNNKEL (reference sequence). The CDR3 covers 15 residues. CDR3: CGSSQARTSGGEQYF. The DNA of the CDR3 is TGTGGCAGCAGCCAAGCCCGGACTAGCGGCGGCGAGCAGTACTTC.

The chain combines TRBV29-1 with TRBJ2-2; no clear D. The CDR3 has 12 residues. Trimming took 1 base from V and 10 from J, leaving 10 bases between them. Looked up from germline, CDR1 is SQVTM and CDR2 is ANQGSEA. The CDR3 sequence: CSVEVGATELFF. The CDR3 DNA sequence: TGCAGCGTTGAAGTTGGTGCTACGGAGCTGTTTTTT.

The rearrangement uses TRBV14 and TRBJ1-6; a weak D match, TRBD1 (6 bases). Germline V gene data show CDR1 as SGHDN and CDR2 as FVKESK. Trimming removed 3 bases at V and 10 bases at J, with 16 bases between. There are 15 residues in the CDR3. The DNA of the CDR3 is TGTGCCAGCAGCCATGGAGGGGGGTTCGGATCACCCCTCCACTTT. Translating gives CASSHGGGFGSPLHF.

With respect to this clonotype: This sequence may be a read error, since a much larger clone differs from it by one base. The chain carries TRBV12-3 or TRBV12-4 and TRBJ1-2; D uncertain. The CDR3 totals 13 residues. This CDR3 is CASSFGQNYGHTF. In DNA, the CDR3 is TGTGCCAGCAGTTTCGGGCAAAACTATGGCCACACCTTC.

This clonotype was detected ten times or more. The gene calls are TRBV7-2 and TRBJ2-5; 13 nucleotides match TRBD2. CDR1 and CDR2 from the germline V gene are SGHTA and FQGNSA. This CDR3 has 17 residues. With V trimmed by 5 bases and J by 2 bases, 8 bases remained unmatched. The DNA of the CDR3 is TGTGCCAGCAGCCCATTGGGGACTAGCGGGGCACAAGAGACCCAGTACTTC. This translates into CASSPLGTSGAQETQYF. The entire variable domain, with the rest obtained from reference TRBV7-2 and TRBJ2-5, is as follows: GAGVSQSPSNKVTEKGKDVELRCDPISGHTALYWYRQSLGQGLEFLIYFQGNSAPDKSGLPSDRFSAERTGGSVSTLTIQRTQQEDSAVYLCASSPLGTSGAQETQYFGPGTRLLVL.

Concerning this clonotype: Sequence at one end of the junction differs from germline and may be a read error. CDR3 DNA: TGTGCCAGCAGCGATGGACAGGGATTCGATGAGCAGTTCTTC. It translates to CASSDGQGFDEQFF. This chain joins TRBV5-1 and TRBJ2-1; 8 nucleotides align to TRBD1. The germline V gene has CDR1 SGHRS and CDR2 YFSETQ. The CDR3 is 14 residues long. The entire variable domain, with the rest obtained from reference TRBV5-1 and TRBJ2-1, is as follows: KAGVTQTPRYLIKTRGQQVTLSCSPISGHRSVSWYQQTPGQGLQFLFEYFSETQRNKGNFPGRFSGRQFSNSRSEMNVSTLELGDSALYLCASSDGQGFDEQFFGPGTRLTVL.

The genes are TRBV5-1 and TRBJ2-3; 9 bases fit TRBD2. The CDR3 is 17 residues long. Germline V gene data show CDR1 as SGHRS and CDR2 as YFSETQ. The junction had 8 bases not matched to a gene; V was cut back by 1 base and J by 2 bases. This CDR3 is CASSLKERGDYTDTQYF. CDR3 sequence (DNA): TGCGCCAGCAGCTTGAAGGAGCGGGGGGATTACACAGATACGCAGTATTTT.

V usage is TRBV6-1 and J usage is TRBJ2-7; D uncertain. The germline gives CDR1 MNHNS, CDR2 SASEGT. V was trimmed by 6 bases and J by 0 bases, leaving 12 bases between them. The length of the CDR3 is 14 residues. This CDR3 reads CASSIQQSSYEQYF. The CDR3, as DNA: TGTGCCAGCAGCATCCAGCAGAGCTCCTACGAGCAGTACTTC.

This chain links TRBV28 with TRBJ1-6; D perhaps matches TRBD1 (6 bases). The germline gives CDR1 MDHEN, CDR2 SYDVKM. V gave up 2 bases and J gave up 8 bases, with 10 bases separating them. The CDR3 length is 14 residues. CDR3 residues: CASSLRGWDSPLHF. The CDR3 region has the DNA TGTGCCAGCAGTTTAAGGGGGTGGGATTCACCCCTCCACTTT.

This clonotype was observed many times. V usage is TRBV12-3 or TRBV12-4 and J usage is TRBJ2-2; D may be TRBD2 (5 bases). The V end lost 6 bases, the J end lost 6 bases, and 14 bases lay between the germline ends. The CDR3 has 14 residues. CDR3 loop: CASREVRVPGELFF. CDR3 nucleotides: TGTGCCAGCAGGGAAGTGAGGGTTCCCGGGGAGCTGTTTTTT.

CDR3 amino acids: CAVDRGRGTEAFF. The CDR3 bases are TGTGCCGTAGACAGGGGGCGAGGTACTGAAGCTTTCTTT. This sequence joins TRBV24-1 and TRBJ1-1; 10 nucleotides align to TRBD1. This CDR3 has 13 amino acids. CDR1 and CDR2 from the germline V gene are KGHDR and SFDVKD. The V and J ends lost 12 bases and 5 bases, in that order; junction bases with no gene match: 8.

This clonotype was picked up many times. This chain joins TRBV5-1 and TRBJ1-1; D perhaps matches TRBD1 (6 bases). The CDR3 has 14 amino acids. V shed 5 bases and J shed 1 base, with 12 bases lying between them. The germline CDR1 and CDR2 sequences are SGHRS and YFSETQ. DNA for the CDR3: TGCGCCAGCAGGCTATGGACAGCGAACACTGAAGCTTTCTTT. Amino acids: CASRLWTANTEAFF.

This clonotype was picked up many times. The chain has TRBV3-1 and TRBJ2-7; 12 bases align to TRBD2. The CDR3 consists of 14 residues. From germline, CDR1 is LGHDT and CDR2 YNNKEL (reference sequence). After removal of 4 bases from V and 6 bases from J, the junction contained 4 bases not matched to a gene. The CDR3, as DNA: TGTGCCAGCAGCCCGACTAGCGGGAGTCGCGAGCAGTACTTC. This codes for CASSPTSGSREQYF.

This clonotype was detected only a few times. V usage is TRBV9 and J usage is TRBJ2-1; the D gene is possibly TRBD2 (6 bases). The germline gives CDR1 SGDLS, CDR2 YYNGEE. V was cut by 4 bases and J by 0 bases, with 11 bases left in between. CDR3 length equals 15 residues. CDR3 protein: CASSFQTSSYNEQFF. In DNA form, the CDR3 reads TGTGCCAGCAGCTTCCAGACTAGCTCCTACAATGAGCAGTTCTTC.

In the case of this clonotype: The junction shows a germline mismatch at one end, possibly a read error. The chain recombines TRBV6-2 or TRBV6-3 with TRBJ1-1; D remains unclear. There are 13 residues in the CDR3. Germline assignment: CDR1 MNHEY and CDR2 SVGEGT. DNA of the CDR3: TGTGCCAGCATTAAGTTTGAGAACACTGAAGCTCTCTTT. This codes for CASIKFENTEALF.